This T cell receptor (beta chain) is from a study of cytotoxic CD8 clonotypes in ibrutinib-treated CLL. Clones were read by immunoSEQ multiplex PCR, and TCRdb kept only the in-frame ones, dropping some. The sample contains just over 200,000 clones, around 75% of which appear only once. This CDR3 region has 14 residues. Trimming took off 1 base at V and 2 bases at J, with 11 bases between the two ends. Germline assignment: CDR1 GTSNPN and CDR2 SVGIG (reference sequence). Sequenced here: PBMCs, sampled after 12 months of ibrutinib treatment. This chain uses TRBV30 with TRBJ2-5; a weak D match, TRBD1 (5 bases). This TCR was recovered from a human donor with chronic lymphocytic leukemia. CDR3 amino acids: CAWSARQIQETQYF. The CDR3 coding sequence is TGTGCCTGGAGTGCCCGACAGATACAAGAGACCCAGTACTTC.